A selection of T cell receptor beta chains follows, all from one sample in a study of Tregs in tolerant kidney transplant recipients. Data came from immunoSEQ multiplex PCR; TCRdb stores just in-frame clones and leaves some out. The sample contains nearly 15,000 clones, roughly 78% of which appear only once. The starting material was Tregs from blood, obtained before the transplant. The receptors were sampled from a human donor who received a combined kidney and bone marrow transplant. Each CDR3 is given with its conserved first and last residue. Each record gives: J gene, V gene, D gene, clone size, CDR3 protein, CDR3 DNA. D genes are given only for firm matches. Clone size appears in some rows only: once, few, many, or a class for an expanded clone.

TRBJ1-2	TRBV5-1	TRBD1	NA	CASSQRQGAGGYTF	TGCGCCAGCAGTCAGCGACAGGGGGCGGGGGGCTACACCTTC
TRBJ2-5	TRBV7-7	NA	few	CASSLGELETQYF	TGTGCCAGCAGCTTAGGCGAGTTGGAGACCCAGTACTTC
TRBJ2-5	TRBV15	NA	NA	CATSRDQGETQYF	TGTGCCACCAGCAGAGACCAGGGGGAGACCCAGTACTTC
TRBJ2-1	TRBV9	NA	NA	CASSVGTTVRGEQFF	TGTGCCAGCAGCGTAGGAACTACGGTTCGAGGTGAGCAGTTCTTC
TRBJ1-4	TRBV4-1	TRBD1	NA	CASSQPRQGRKLFF	TGCGCCAGCAGCCAACCGAGACAGGGGAGAAAACTGTTTTTT
TRBJ2-3	TRBV7-2	NA	NA	CASSRIFTDTQYF	TGTGCCAGCAGCCGTATCTTCACAGATACGCAGTATTTT
TRBJ2-2	TRBV19	NA	NA	CASRPGPNTGELFF	TGTGCCAGTAGGCCAGGGCCGAACACCGGGGAGCTGTTTTTT
TRBJ1-3	TRBV28	NA	NA	CASLNAGFSGNTIYF	TGTGCCAGCCTTAACGCAGGGTTTTCTGGAAACACCATATATTTT
TRBJ2-7	TRBV7-8	TRBD1	NA	CASSLGGRDRRYEQYF	TGTGCCAGCAGCTTAGGCGGCCGGGACAGGCGGTACGAGCAGTACTTC
TRBJ2-7	TRBV30	NA	NA	CAWKARGRVGRRQYF	TGTGCCTGGAAGGCTAGAGGCAGGGTGGGTCGGAGGCAGTACTTC
TRBJ1-2	TRBV11-2	TRBD1	NA	CASSHERGPSPYGYTF	TGTGCCAGCAGCCATGAGAGGGGGCCGAGCCCCTATGGCTACACCTTC
TRBJ1-4	TRBV29-1	NA	NA	CSVEARRGEKLFF	TGCAGCGTTGAAGCCCGGAGAGGGGAAAAACTGTTTTTT
TRBJ2-7	TRBV7-8	TRBD2	once	CASSYAGTTYEQYF	TGTGCCAGCAGCTACGCCGGGACTACTTACGAGCAGTACTTC
TRBJ1-2	TRBV15	TRBD1	NA	CATSRAGAGGRNYGYTF	TGTGCCACCAGCAGAGCTGGGGCAGGGGGCAGAAACTATGGCTACACCTTC
TRBJ1-1	TRBV29-1	TRBD1	NA	CSVEGTGGTEAFF	TGCAGCGTTGAAGGGACAGGGGGGACTGAAGCTTTCTTT
TRBJ2-7	TRBV6-5	TRBD2	NA	CASGSGRIGEQYF	TGTGCCAGCGGTAGCGGGAGGATTGGCGAGCAGTACTTC
TRBJ1-6	TRBV19	TRBD1	NA	CASSIGPGQASPLHF	TGTGCCAGTAGTATAGGCCCGGGACAGGCATCACCCCTCCACTTT
TRBJ1-1	TRBV4-3	TRBD1	NA	CASSQAGVRGLYTEAFF	TGCGCCAGCAGCCAGGCCGGTGTCAGGGGGCTATACACTGAAGCTTTCTTT
TRBJ2-7	TRBV9	NA	NA	CASSVFVEGEQYF	TGTGCCAGCAGCGTTTTTGTCGAGGGCGAGCAGTACTTC
TRBJ2-3	TRBV19	NA	few	CASNERGTDTQYF	TGTGCCAGTAACGAGCGGGGCACAGATACGCAGTATTTT
TRBJ2-1	TRBV28	NA	NA	CASISSFELHEQFF	TGTGCCAGCATCTCCTCCTTTGAGCTTCATGAGCAGTTCTTC
TRBJ1-2	TRBV25-1	NA	NA	CASSDPGLRGYTF	TGTGCCAGCAGTGATCCAGGGTTGCGGGGCTACACCTTC
TRBJ1-2	TRBV10-2	NA	few	CASTLAGYGYTF	TGCGCCAGCACTCTGGCGGGTTATGGCTACACCTTC
TRBJ1-3	TRBV11-2	TRBD1	few	CASSSSRDRGSGNTIYF	TGTGCCAGCAGCTCGAGTAGGGACAGGGGATCCGGAAACACCATATATTTT
TRBJ2-3	TRBV5-1	TRBD2	NA	CASSSRALPGRGYTDTQYF	TGCGCCAGCAGCTCTCGAGCTCTCCCCGGGCGGGGGTACACAGATACGCAGTATTTT
TRBJ1-1	TRBV6-6	NA	NA	CASSYSYRAFF	TGTGCCAGCAGTTACTCGTATAGAGCTTTCTTT
TRBJ2-7	TRBV21-1	NA	NA	CASSKVRRSQEQYF	TGTGCCAGCAGCAAAGTGAGGCGGTCCCAGGAGCAGTACTTC
TRBJ1-2	TRBV10-3	NA	NA	CAISPDRAPGGYTF	TGTGCCATCAGCCCTGATCGGGCCCCAGGGGGCTACACCTTC